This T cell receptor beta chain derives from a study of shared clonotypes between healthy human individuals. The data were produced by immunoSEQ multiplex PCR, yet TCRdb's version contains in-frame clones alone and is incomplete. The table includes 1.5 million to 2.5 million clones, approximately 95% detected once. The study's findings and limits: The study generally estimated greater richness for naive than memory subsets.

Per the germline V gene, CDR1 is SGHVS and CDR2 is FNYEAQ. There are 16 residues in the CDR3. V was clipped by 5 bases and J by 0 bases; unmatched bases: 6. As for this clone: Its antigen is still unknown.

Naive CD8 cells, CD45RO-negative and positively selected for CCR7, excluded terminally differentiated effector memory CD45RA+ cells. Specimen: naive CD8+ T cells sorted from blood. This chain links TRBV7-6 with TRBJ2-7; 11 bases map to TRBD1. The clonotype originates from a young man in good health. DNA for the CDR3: TGTGCCAGCAGCAAAGGACAGGGGGCCTCCTCCTACGAGCAGTACTTC. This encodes CASSKGQGASSYEQYF. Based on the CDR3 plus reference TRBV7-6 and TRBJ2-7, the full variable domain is GAGVSQSPRYKVTKRGQDVALRCDPISGHVSLYWYRQALGQGPEFLTYFNYEAQQDKSGLPNDRFSAERPEGSISTLTIQRTEQRDSAMYRCASSKGQGASSYEQYFGPGTRLTVT.